The TCR beta chain described here comes from a study of cytomegalovirus exposure and HLA in healthy donors. Across the study: A previous analysis identified around 120 million unique TCR beta sequences derived from roughly 190 million T cells. Study results and caveats: The authors considered a cluster of highly shared sequence variants likely to be a sequencing artifact.

Turning to this clone: Its target is unknown. Other DNA sequences in this sample translate to the same CDR3.

The PCR made use of 60 Vbeta and 13 Jbeta primers. Profiling relied on immunoSEQ multiplex PCR, and the TCRdb table lists in-frame clones only, not all of them. The data contain about 210,000 clones, around 80% of them singletons. This CDR3 has 14 residues. Per germline, CDR1 MNHEY and CDR2 SMNVEV (reference sequence). The germline V and J ends were trimmed by 5 bases and 1 base, with 9 bases remaining between them. The sequencing sample was made of PBMCs. The gene calls are TRBV27 and TRBJ1-5; no clear D. The clonotype was recovered from a man aged 35 to 55 in good health and CMV-seropositive. The CDR3 region has the DNA TGTGCCAGCAGTCCTCGGGGAAGCAATCAGCCCCAGCATTTT. The encoded protein is CASSPRGSNQPQHF.